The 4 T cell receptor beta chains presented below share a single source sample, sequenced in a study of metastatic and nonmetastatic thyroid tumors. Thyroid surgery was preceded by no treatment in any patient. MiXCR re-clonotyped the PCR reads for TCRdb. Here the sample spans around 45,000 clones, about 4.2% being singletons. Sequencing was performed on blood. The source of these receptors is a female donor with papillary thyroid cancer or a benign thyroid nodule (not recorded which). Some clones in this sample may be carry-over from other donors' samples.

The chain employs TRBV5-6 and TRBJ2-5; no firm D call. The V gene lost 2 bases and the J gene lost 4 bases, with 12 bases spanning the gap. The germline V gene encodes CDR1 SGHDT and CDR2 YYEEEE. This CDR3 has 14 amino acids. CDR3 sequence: CASSFRHPRETQYF. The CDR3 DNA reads TGTGCCAGCAGCTTTAGGCACCCGAGAGAGACCCAGTACTTC.

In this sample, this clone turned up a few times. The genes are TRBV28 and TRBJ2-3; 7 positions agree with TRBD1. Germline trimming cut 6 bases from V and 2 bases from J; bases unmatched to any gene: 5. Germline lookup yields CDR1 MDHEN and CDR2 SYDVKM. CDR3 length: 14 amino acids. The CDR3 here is CASRPGQYTDTQYF. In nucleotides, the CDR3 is TGTGCCAGCAGACCGGGACAGTACACAGATACGCAGTATTTT.

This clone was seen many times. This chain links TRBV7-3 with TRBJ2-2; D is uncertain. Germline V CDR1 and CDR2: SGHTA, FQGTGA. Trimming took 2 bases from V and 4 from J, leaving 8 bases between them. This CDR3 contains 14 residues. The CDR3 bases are TGTGCCAGCAGCTTAGGGAAAACCACCGGGGAGCTGTTTTTT. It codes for CASSLGKTTGELFF.

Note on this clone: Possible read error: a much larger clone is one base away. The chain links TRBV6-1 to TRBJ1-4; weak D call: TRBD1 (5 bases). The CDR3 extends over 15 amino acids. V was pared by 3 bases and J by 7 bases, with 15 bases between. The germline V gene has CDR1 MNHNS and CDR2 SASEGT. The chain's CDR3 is CASSDWGRYAEKLFF. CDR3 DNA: TGTGCCAGCAGTGATTGGGGGAGATATGCTGAAAAACTGTTTTTT.